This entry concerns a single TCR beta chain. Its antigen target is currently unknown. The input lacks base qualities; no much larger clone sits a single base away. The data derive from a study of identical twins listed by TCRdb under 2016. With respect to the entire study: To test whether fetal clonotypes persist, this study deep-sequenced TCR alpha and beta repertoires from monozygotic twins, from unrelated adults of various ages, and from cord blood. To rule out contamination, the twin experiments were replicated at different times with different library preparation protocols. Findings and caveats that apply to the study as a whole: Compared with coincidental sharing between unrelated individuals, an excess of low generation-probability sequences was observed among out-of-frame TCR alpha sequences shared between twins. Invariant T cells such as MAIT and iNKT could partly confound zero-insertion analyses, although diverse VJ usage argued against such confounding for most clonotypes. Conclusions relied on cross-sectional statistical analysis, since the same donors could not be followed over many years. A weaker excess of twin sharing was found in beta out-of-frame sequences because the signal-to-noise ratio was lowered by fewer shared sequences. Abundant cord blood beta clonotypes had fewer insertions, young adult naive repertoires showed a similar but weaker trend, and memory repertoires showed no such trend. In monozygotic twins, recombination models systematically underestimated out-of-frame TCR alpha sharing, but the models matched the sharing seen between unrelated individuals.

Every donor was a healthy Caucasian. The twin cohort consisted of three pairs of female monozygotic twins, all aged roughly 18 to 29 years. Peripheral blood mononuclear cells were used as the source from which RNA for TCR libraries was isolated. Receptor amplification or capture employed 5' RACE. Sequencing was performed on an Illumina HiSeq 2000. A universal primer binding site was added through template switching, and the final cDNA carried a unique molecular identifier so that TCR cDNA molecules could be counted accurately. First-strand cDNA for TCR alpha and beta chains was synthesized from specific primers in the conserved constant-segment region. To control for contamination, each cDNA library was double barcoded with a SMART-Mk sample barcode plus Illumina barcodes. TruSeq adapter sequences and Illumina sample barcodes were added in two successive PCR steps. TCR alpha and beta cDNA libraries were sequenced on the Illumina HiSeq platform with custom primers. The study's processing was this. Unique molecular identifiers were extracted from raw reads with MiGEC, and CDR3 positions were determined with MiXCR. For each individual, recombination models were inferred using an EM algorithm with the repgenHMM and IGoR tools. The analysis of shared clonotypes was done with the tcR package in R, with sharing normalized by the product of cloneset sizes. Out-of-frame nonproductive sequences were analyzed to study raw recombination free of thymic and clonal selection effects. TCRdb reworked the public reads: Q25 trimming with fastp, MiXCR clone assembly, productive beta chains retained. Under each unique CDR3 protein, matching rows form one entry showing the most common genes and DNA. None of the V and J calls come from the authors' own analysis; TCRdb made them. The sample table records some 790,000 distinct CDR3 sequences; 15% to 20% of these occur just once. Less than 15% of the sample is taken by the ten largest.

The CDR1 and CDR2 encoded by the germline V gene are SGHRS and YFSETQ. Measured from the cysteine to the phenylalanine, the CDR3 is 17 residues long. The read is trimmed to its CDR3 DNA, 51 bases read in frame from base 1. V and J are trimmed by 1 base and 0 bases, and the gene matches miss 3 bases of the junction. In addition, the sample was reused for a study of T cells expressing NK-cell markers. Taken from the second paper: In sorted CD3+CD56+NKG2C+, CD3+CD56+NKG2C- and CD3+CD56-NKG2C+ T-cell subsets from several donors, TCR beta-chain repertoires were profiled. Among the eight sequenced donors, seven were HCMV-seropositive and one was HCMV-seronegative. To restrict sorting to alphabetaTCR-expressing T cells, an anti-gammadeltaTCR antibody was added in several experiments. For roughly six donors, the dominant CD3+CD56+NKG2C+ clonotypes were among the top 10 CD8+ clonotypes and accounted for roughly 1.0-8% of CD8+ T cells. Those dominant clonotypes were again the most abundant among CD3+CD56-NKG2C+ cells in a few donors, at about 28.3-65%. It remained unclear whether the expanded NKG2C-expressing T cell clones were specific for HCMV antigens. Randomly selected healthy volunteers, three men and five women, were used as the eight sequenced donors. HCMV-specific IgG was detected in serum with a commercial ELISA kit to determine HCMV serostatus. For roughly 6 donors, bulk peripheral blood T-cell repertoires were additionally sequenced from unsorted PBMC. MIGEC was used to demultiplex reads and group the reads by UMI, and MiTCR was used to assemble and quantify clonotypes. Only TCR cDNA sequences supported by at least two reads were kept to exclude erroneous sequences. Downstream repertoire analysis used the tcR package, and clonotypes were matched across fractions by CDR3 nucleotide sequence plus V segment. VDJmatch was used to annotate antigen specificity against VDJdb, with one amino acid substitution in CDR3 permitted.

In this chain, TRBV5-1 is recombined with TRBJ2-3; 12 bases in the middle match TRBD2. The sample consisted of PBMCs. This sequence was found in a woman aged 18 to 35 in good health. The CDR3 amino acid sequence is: CASSLLTSGGSTDTQYF. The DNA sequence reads TGCGCCAGCAGCTTGTTGACTAGCGGGGGCAGCACAGATACGCAGTATTTT.